A single sample is the source of the 22 T cell receptor beta chains below, sequenced in a study of identical twins. Each CDR3 protein gets one entry after TCRdb re-called the 5' RACE reads with MiXCR. Of roughly 250,000 distinct CDR3 sequences in the sample, about 7.3% were seen once. Another study also made use of these data, one on yellow fever vaccine responses in identical twins.

The material sequenced was memory (CD45RO+) T cells sorted from blood. These receptors were taken from a woman aged 18-29 years in good health.

This clonotype was detected only a few times. The chain recombines TRBV20-1 with TRBJ2-2, with D perhaps matching TRBD2 (6 bases). Trimming removed 6 bases at V and 7 bases at J, with 18 bases between. This CDR3 is 14 amino acids long. Germline CDR1 DFQATT, CDR2 SNEGSKA (reference sequence). CDR3 bases: TGCAGTGCGAAGGGCCCCGCGGGGATCGGGGAGCTGTTTTTT. It translates to CSAKGPAGIGELFF.

This rearrangement joins TRBV12-3 or TRBV12-4 to TRBJ2-3, with 10 bases identical to TRBD2. The CDR3 extends over 16 amino acids. V lost 6 bases to trimming and J lost 6 bases; unmatched junction nucleotides: 12. The CDR3 DNA sequence: TGTGCCAGCAGACCTGGAGCGGGAGGGCCGGCGGATACGCAGTATTTT. It translates to CASRPGAGGPADTQYF.

This clonotype was seen at least ten times. The chain joins TRBV5-1 to TRBJ2-5; D not resolved. Germline-derived CDR1 and CDR2 are SGHRS and YFSETQ. The CDR3 has 18 amino acids. Between the trimmed V and J ends, which lost 0 bases and 1 base, there was a span of 19 bases. This CDR3 is CASSLEGWLADFQETQYF. In DNA form, the CDR3 reads TGCGCCAGCAGCTTGGAGGGTTGGTTAGCAGACTTCCAAGAGACCCAGTACTTC.

This clonotype was seen a few times. J is TRBJ2-3 and V is TRBV24-1; 7 bases agree with TRBD2. This CDR3 is built from 14 residues. Trimming removed 10 bases from V and 4 bases from J; junction bases left unmatched: 10. Germline CDR1 is KGHDR and CDR2 is SFDVKD. CDR3: CATAGERAADTQYF. The CDR3 coding sequence is TGTGCCACTGCGGGGGAGAGGGCCGCAGATACGCAGTATTTT.

This clonotype came up many times. This chain connects TRBV12-3 or TRBV12-4 to TRBJ1-1, with TRBD1 matching over 9 bases. The V gene end was trimmed by 6 bases and the J gene end by 5 bases; junction bases not matched to a gene: 10. This CDR3 is 15 amino acids long. As DNA, the CDR3 is TGTGCCAGCAGGGCGGGACAGGGTGATCGGACTGAAGCTTTCTTT. Protein: CASRAGQGDRTEAFF.

This clonotype was seen a few times. This chain links TRBV3-1 with TRBJ2-4, with D possibly matching TRBD1 (7 bases). From germline, CDR1 is LGHDT and CDR2 YNNKEL (reference sequence). The CDR3 runs 16 residues. V was clipped by 4 bases and J by 0 bases, with 13 bases between them. Here the CDR3 reads CASSPRGELAKNIQYF. The CDR3 bases are TGTGCCAGCAGCCCCAGGGGGGAGCTAGCCAAAAACATTCAGTACTTC.

DNA of the CDR3: TGTGCCAGCAAGTTGGGCAGCTCCTACAATGAGCAGTTCTTC. Translating gives CASKLGSSYNEQFF. The rearrangement joins TRBV28 to TRBJ2-1; D remains ambiguous. Trimming stripped 7 bases from V and 0 bases from J, with 10 bases between. CDR1 and CDR2 (germline): MDHEN, SYDVKM. This CDR3 has 14 residues.

This clonotype was counted only a few times. This chain's CDR3 is CATSDLGGPQYF. CDR3 coding DNA: TGTGCCACCAGTGACCTGGGAGGACCCCAGTACTTC. V and J are TRBV24-1 and TRBJ2-5, with D possibly TRBD2 on 6 matching bases. The CDR3 has 12 residues. Germline V gene lookup returns CDR1 KGHDR and CDR2 SFDVKD. V lost 4 bases to trimming and J lost 9 bases, with 11 bases between them.

Ten or more counts support this clonotype. V gene TRBV9 combines with J gene TRBJ2-5, with 14 bases identical to TRBD2. Trimming took 3 bases from V and 4 from J; bases not matched to a gene: 5. Germline V gene lookup returns CDR1 SGDLS and CDR2 YYNGEE. The CDR3 runs 16 residues. The CDR3 DNA sequence: TGTGCCAGCAGCGAGGGACTAGCGGGAGCAAGAGAGACCCAGTACTTC. This codes for CASSEGLAGARETQYF.

This clonotype was counted a few times. The V gene is TRBV6-4, the J gene TRBJ2-7, with 7 bases that match TRBD2. The CDR3 length is 16 residues. Looked up from germline, CDR1 is MRHNA and CDR2 is SNTAGT. V lost 5 bases, J lost 3 bases, and 13 bases stayed unmatched. This CDR3 reads CASSPIRTRKIYEQYF. In DNA, the CDR3 is TGTGCCAGCAGTCCTATACGGACTAGAAAGATCTACGAGCAGTACTTC.

The chain has TRBV15 and TRBJ1-1; D call uncertain. Germline assignment: CDR1 LNHNV and CDR2 YYDKDF (reference sequence). This CDR3 is built from 14 residues. The V gene lost 3 bases and the J gene lost 0 bases, with 8 bases spanning the gap. The CDR3 sequence is CATSSGIMNTEAFF. The CDR3 DNA reads as TGTGCCACCAGCAGCGGAATCATGAACACTGAAGCTTTCTTT.

This clonotype was recorded a few times. The rearrangement joins TRBV29-1 to TRBJ2-3; 10 bases line up with TRBD2. V was pared by 8 bases and J by 2 bases, with 13 bases of the junction left unmatched. CDR3 length: 16 residues. CDR1 SQVTM and CDR2 ANQGSEA come from the germline V gene. CDR3 residues: CSLLNRTSGFTDTQYF. Written as DNA, the CDR3 is TGCAGCTTGTTGAACCGGACTAGCGGTTTCACAGATACGCAGTATTTT.

This clonotype has ten or more counts. V gene TRBV20-1 combines with J gene TRBJ1-1; D might be TRBD1 (6 bases). Germline CDR1 and CDR2: DFQATT and SNEGSKA (reference sequence). The CDR3 loop spans 12 amino acids. V lost 3 bases and J lost 4, with 9 bases in between. The CDR3 spells CSASLGATEAFF. The CDR3 nucleotides read TGCAGTGCTAGTCTGGGGGCCACTGAAGCTTTCTTT.

This clonotype has at least ten counts. This chain links TRBV12-3 or TRBV12-4 with TRBJ2-2, with 15 bases that match TRBD2. With V trimmed by 2 bases and J by 2 bases, 9 bases remained unmatched. This CDR3 comprises 20 residues. The CDR3 nucleotides are TGTGCCAGCAGTTTATTGAAGGGACTAGCGGGAGGCCTAAACACCGGGGAGCTGTTTTTT. This codes for CASSLLKGLAGGLNTGELFF.

This clonotype was observed many times. The CDR3 here is CASSFSGGPSYEQYF. The CDR3 DNA follows: TGTGCCAGCAGTTTCTCCGGGGGCCCCTCCTACGAGCAGTACTTC. The rearrangement joins TRBV12-3 or TRBV12-4 to TRBJ2-7; D possibly uses TRBD1 or TRBD2 (6 bases each). This CDR3 has 15 amino acids. V lost 3 bases to trimming and J lost 0 bases, with 12 bases between them.

The chain has TRBV20-1 and TRBJ2-1, with TRBD2 identical over 7 bases. The CDR3 loop spans 13 amino acids. V was pared by 4 bases and J by 12 bases, with 12 bases of the junction left unmatched. Germline V gene data show CDR1 as DFQATT and CDR2 as SNEGSKA (reference sequence). The chain's CDR3 is CSATQTSSGMQFF. The DNA of the CDR3 is TGCAGTGCTACACAGACTTCAAGCGGGATGCAGTTCTTC.

The rearrangement links TRBV15 to TRBJ2-7; 13 bases are a match to TRBD2. This CDR3 has 15 amino acids. Germline V gives CDR1 LNHNV, CDR2 YYDKDF (reference sequence). The trim removed 4 bases at V and 7 bases at J, leaving 7 bases unmatched. The CDR3 DNA reads TGTGCCACCAGCAACACCGGGACTAGCGGGATTGAGCAGTACTTC. It codes for CATSNTGTSGIEQYF.

There are many counts of this clonotype. V is TRBV5-1 and J is TRBJ2-5; D is unclear. V lost 2 bases to trimming and J lost 5 bases, with 10 bases between them. The CDR3 is 13 residues long. Germline V CDR1 and CDR2: SGHRS, YFSETQ. The CDR3 here is CASSLVGQETQYF. The CDR3 bases are TGCGCCAGCAGCTTAGTTGGGCAGGAGACCCAGTACTTC.

This clonotype came up a few times. The chain recombines TRBV2 with TRBJ2-1, with 10 bases matching TRBD2. V lost 5 bases and J lost 4; bases outside the gene matches: 5. Germline CDR1 and CDR2: SNHLY and FYNNEI. CDR3 length equals 15 residues. The CDR3 DNA is TGTGCCAGCAGTCCGACTAGCGGGTTTTACAATGAGCAGTTCTTC. It translates to CASSPTSGFYNEQFF.

This clonotype was picked up a small number of times. The J gene is TRBJ1-1, the V gene TRBV27; D uncertain. CDR3 length: 14 residues. Trimming shortened V by 3 bases and J by 1 base, and 9 bases separated the two germline ends. Germline V gene data show CDR1 as MNHEY and CDR2 as SMNVEV (reference sequence). CDR3: CASSLGFGNTEAFF. In DNA, the CDR3 is TGTGCCAGCAGTTTGGGGTTCGGGAACACTGAAGCTTTCTTT.

This chain connects TRBV10-3 to TRBJ2-5; D assignment may be TRBD1 or TRBD2 (5 bases each). The CDR3 consists of 13 residues. The germline V and J ends were trimmed by 6 bases and 5 bases, with 13 bases remaining between them. Germline V gene sequence: CDR1 ENHRY, CDR2 SYGVKD. CDR3 sequence (DNA): TGTGCCATCAGGGGACCTGGGGGTGAGACCCAGTACTTC. It is translated as CAIRGPGGETQYF.

In this sample, this clonotype turned up a few times. The rearrangement joins TRBV7-9 to TRBJ1-1; D may be TRBD1 (6 bases). Between the trimmed V and J ends, which lost 2 bases and 11 bases, there was a span of 12 bases. The CDR3 runs 12 residues. Per germline, CDR1 SEHNR and CDR2 FQNEAQ (reference sequence). The CDR3 sequence: CASSLSSGAAFF. The CDR3 nucleotides read TGTGCCAGCAGCTTATCATCAGGGGCCGCTTTCTTT.